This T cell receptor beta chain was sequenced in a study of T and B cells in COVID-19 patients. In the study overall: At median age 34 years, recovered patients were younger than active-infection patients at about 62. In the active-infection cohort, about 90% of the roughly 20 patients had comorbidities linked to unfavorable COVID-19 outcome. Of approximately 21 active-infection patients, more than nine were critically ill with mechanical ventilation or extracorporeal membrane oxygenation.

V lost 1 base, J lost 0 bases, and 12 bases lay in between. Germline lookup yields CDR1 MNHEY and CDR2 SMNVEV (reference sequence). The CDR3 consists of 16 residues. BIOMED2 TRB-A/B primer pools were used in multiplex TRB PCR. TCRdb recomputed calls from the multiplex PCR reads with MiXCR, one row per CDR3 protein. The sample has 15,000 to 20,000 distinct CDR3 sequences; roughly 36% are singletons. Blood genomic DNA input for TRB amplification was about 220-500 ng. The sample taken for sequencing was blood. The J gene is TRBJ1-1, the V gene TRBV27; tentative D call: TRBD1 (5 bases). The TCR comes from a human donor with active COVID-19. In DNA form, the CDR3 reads TGTGCCAGCAGTTTATTTGGGGCTCGGGTGAACACTGAAGCTTTCTTT. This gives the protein CASSLFGARVNTEAFF.